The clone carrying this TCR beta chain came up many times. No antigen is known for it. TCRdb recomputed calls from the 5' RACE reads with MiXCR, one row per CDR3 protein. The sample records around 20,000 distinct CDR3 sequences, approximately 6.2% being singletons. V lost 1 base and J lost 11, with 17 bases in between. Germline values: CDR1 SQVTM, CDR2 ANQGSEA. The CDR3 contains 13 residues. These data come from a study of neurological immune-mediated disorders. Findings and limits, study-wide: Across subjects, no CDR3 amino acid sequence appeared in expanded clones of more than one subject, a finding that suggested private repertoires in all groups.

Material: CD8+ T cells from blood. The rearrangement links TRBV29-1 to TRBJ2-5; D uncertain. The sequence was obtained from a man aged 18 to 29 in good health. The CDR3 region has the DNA TGCAGCGTTGAAGGGTCTGAATGGGCGGATCAGTACTTC. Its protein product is CSVEGSEWADQYF.